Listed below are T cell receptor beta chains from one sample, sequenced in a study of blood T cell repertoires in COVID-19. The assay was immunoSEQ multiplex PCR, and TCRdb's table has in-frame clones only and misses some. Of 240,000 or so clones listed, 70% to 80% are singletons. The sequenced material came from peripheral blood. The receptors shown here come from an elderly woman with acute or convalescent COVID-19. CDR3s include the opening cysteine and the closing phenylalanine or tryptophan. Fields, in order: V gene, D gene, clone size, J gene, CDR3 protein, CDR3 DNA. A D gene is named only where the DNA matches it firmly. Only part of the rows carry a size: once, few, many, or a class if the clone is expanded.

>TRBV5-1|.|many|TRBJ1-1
CASSPQGQNTEAFF
TGCGCCAGCAGCCCACAGGGTCAGAACACTGAAGCTTTCTTT
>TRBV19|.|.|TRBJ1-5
CASTAGFGTYSNQPQHF
TGTGCCAGTACCGCCGGGTTCGGAACATATAGCAATCAGCCCCAGCATTTT
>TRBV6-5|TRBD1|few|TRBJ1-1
CASSYSGQGAAFF
TGTGCCAGCAGTTACTCAGGACAGGGGGCAGCTTTCTTT
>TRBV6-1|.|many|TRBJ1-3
CASSEARANTIYF
TGTGCCAGCAGTGAAGCCAGGGCCAACACCATATATTTT
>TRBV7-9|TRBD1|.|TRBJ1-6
CASSTGQGSSPLHF
TGTGCCAGCAGCACGGGACAGGGAAGTTCACCCCTCCACTTT
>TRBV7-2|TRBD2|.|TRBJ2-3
CASSLEVLAAHTQYF
TGTGCCAGCAGCTTAGAGGTCCTAGCGGCTCATACGCAGTATTTT
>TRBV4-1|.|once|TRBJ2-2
CASSQDGRTGGIGELFF
TGCGCCAGCAGCCAAGATGGCAGGACGGGGGGCATCGGGGAGCTGTTTTTT
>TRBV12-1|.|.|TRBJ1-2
CASSSNQQGAHNGYTF
TGTGCCAGCAGCTCAAACCAACAGGGGGCGCATAATGGCTACACCTTC
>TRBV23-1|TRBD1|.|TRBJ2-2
CASSQSRTPDRFGELFF
TGCGCCAGCAGTCAATCTAGGACACCGGACAGGTTCGGGGAGCTGTTTTTT
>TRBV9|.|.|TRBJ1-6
CASGSGSYNSPLHF
TGTGCCAGCGGCTCGGGCTCCTATAATTCACCCCTCCACTTT
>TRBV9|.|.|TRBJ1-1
CASSPFVNTEAFF
TGTGCCAGCAGCCCCTTCGTGAACACTGAAGCTTTCTTT
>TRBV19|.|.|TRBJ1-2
CASSTATGYGYTF
TGTGCCAGTAGTACGGCGACAGGTTATGGCTACACCTTC
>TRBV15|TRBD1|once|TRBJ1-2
CATSRDRGLVSGYTF
TGTGCCACCAGCAGGGACAGGGGGTTAGTAAGCGGCTACACCTTC
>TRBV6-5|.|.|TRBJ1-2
CASSTGFNYGYTF
TGTGCCAGCAGCACAGGGTTTAACTATGGCTACACCTTC
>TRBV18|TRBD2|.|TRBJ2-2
CASSPRTSGPGGTGELFF
TGTGCCAGCTCACCAAGGACTAGCGGACCCGGGGGAACCGGGGAGCTGTTTTTT
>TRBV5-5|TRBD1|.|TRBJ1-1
CASSVTGGTEAFF
TGTGCCAGCAGCGTGACAGGGGGAACTGAAGCTTTCTTT
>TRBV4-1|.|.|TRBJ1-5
CASNHRVTTQPQHF
TGCGCCAGCAATCACAGGGTAACGACTCAGCCCCAGCATTTT
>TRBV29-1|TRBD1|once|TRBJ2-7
CSVVVWAGGAEQYF
TGCAGCGTTGTGGTGTGGGCAGGGGGCGCCGAGCAGTACTTC
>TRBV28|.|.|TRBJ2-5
CASSLGGAGTQETQYF
TGTGCCAGCAGTTTAGGGGGGGCCGGGACGCAAGAGACCCAGTACTTC
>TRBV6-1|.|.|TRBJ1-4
CASSETATGGKLFF
TGTGCCAGCAGTGAAACAGCAACCGGTGGGAAACTGTTTTTT
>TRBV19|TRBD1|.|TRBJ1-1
CASSWQGAGTEAFF
TGTGCCAGTAGCTGGCAGGGGGCGGGCACTGAAGCTTTCTTT
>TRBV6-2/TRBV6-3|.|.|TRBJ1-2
CASSSRGIGYGYTF
TGTGCCAGCAGTTCAAGGGGGATCGGCTATGGCTACACCTTC
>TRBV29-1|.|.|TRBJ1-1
CSAERGGRGTEAFF
TGCAGCGCCGAGAGAGGGGGTCGTGGGACTGAAGCTTTCTTT
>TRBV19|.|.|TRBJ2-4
CASSMAGASRPIQYF
TGTGCCAGTAGTATGGCGGGGGCTAGCCGTCCGATTCAGTACTTC
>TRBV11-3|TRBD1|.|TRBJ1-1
CASSLKGAREAFF
TGTGCCAGCAGCTTAAAGGGGGCGAGGGAAGCTTTCTTT
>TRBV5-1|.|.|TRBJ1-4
CASSLWGQTNEKLFF
TGCGCCAGCAGCTTGTGGGGGCAGACTAATGAAAAACTGTTTTTT
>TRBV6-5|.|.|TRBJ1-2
CASSYSVPTQSYGYTF
TGTGCCAGCAGTTACTCGGTACCGACACAAAGCTATGGCTACACCTTC
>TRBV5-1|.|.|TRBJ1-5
CASSEEGVGQPQHF
TGCGCCAGCAGCGAAGAGGGGGTAGGCCAGCCCCAGCATTTT
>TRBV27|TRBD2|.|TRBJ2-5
CASRQREGHQETQYF
TGTGCCAGCAGACAACGGGAGGGCCACCAAGAGACCCAGTACTTC
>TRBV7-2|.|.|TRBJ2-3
CASGRLSDTDTQYF
TGTGCCAGCGGGCGCTTAAGTGACACAGATACGCAGTATTTT
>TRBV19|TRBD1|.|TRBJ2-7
CASSISDRGTYEQYF
TGTGCCAGTAGTATATCGGACAGGGGAACCTACGAGCAGTACTTC
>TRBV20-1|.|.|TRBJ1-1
CSASDSTEAFF
TGCAGTGCTTCGGACAGCACTGAAGCTTTCTTT
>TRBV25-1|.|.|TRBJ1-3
CASSQQGTGSGNTIYF
TGTGCCAGCAGTCAACAGGGCACGGGCTCTGGAAACACCATATATTTT
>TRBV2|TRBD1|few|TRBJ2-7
CASRPQGATYEQYF
TGTGCCAGCAGACCTCAGGGGGCAACCTACGAGCAGTACTTC
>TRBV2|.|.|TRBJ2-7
CASSPTARYEQYF
TGTGCCAGCAGTCCGACAGCCCGATACGAGCAGTACTTC
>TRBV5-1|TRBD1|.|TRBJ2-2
CASSPGQGRDTGELFF
TGCGCCAGCAGCCCGGGACAGGGTCGGGACACCGGGGAGCTGTTTTTT
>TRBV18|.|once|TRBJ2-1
CASSPRAGGLYNEQFF
TGTGCCAGCTCGCCGAGAGCCGGGGGGCTCTACAATGAGCAGTTCTTC
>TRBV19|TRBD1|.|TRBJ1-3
CASSIGGQGADTIYF
TGTGCCAGTAGTATCGGGGGACAGGGGGCAGACACCATATATTTT
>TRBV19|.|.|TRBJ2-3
CASSIGGGNPDTQYF
TGTGCCAGTAGTATCGGGGGTGGAAACCCAGATACGCAGTATTTT
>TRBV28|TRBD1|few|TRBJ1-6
CASSSDRGGNSPLHF
TGTGCCAGCAGCTCTGACAGGGGAGGCAATTCACCCCTCCACTTT
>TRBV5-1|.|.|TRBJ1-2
CASSPDFYGYTF
TGCGCCAGCAGCCCGGACTTCTATGGCTACACCTTC
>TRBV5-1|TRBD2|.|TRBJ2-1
CASSLGAGGGGNEQFF
TGCGCCAGCAGCTTGGGAGCGGGAGGAGGAGGAAATGAGCAGTTCTTC
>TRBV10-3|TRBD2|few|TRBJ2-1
CAIRTSGMIRGNEQFF
TGTGCCATAAGGACTAGCGGGATGATTCGGGGAAATGAGCAGTTCTTC
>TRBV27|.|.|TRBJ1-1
CASSSLRTVFMNTEAFF
TGTGCCAGCAGTTCCCTCCGGACAGTGTTCATGAACACTGAAGCTTTCTTT
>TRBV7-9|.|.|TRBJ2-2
CASSPLSHPGELFF
TGTGCCAGCAGCCCACTTAGCCACCCCGGGGAGCTGTTTTTT
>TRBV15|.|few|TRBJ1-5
CATSRQAGANQPQHF
TGTGCCACCAGCAGACAAGCAGGGGCAAATCAGCCCCAGCATTTT
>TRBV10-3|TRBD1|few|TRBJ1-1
CAISLRTGGSTEAFF
TGTGCCATCAGTCTCCGGACAGGCGGGTCCACTGAAGCTTTCTTT
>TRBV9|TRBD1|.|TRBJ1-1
CASSVGLQGGTEAFF
TGTGCCAGCAGCGTTGGCCTTCAGGGGGGCACTGAAGCTTTCTTT
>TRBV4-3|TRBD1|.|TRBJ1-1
CASSQDLGQGARAEAFF
TGCGCCAGCAGCCAAGATCTGGGGCAGGGGGCTCGGGCTGAAGCTTTCTTT
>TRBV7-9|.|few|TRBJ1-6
CASSSAQAGDNSPLHF
TGTGCCAGCAGCTCAGCTCAGGCCGGGGATAATTCACCCCTCCACTTT
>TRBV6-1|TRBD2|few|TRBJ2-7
CASSEVLAGGPYEQYF
TGTGCCAGCAGTGAAGTGTTAGCGGGGGGGCCCTACGAGCAGTACTTC
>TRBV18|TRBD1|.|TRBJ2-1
CASSSTGEVYNEQFF
TGTGCCAGCTCATCGACAGGGGAGGTTTACAATGAGCAGTTCTTC
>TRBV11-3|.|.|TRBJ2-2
CASSLLPGELFF
TGTGCCAGCAGCTTACTCCCCGGGGAGCTGTTTTTT
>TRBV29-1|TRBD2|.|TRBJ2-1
CSATGTTYNEQFF
TGCAGCGCCACCGGGACTACCTACAATGAGCAGTTCTTC
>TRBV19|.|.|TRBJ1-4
CASSIGQINEKLFF
TGTGCCAGTAGTATAGGGCAGATTAATGAAAAACTGTTTTTT
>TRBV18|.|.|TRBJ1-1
CASSAGGTEAFF
TGTGCCAGCTCGGCGGGAGGGACTGAAGCTTTCTTT
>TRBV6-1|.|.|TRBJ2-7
CASSEAREQYF
TGTGCCAGCAGTGAAGCGCGCGAGCAGTACTTC
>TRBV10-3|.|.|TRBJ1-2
CAISFSGNGYTF
TGTGCCATCAGTTTTTCGGGAAATGGCTACACCTTC
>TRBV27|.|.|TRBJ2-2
CASSLDRPNTGELFF
TGTGCCAGCAGTCTGGACAGACCGAACACCGGGGAGCTGTTTTTT
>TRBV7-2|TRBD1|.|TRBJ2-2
CASSPQGANGELFF
TGTGCCAGCAGCCCGCAGGGGGCGAACGGGGAGCTGTTTTTT